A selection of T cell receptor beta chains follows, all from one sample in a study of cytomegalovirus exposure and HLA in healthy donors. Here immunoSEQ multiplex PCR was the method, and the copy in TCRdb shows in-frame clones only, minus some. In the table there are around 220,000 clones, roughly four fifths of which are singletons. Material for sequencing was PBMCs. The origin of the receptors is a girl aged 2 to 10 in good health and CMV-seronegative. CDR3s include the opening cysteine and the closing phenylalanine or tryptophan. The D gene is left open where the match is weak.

CASSELPTSPSTDTQYF	TRBV10-1	-	TRBJ2-3
CASSGLDRVTYNEQFF	TRBV5-6	TRBD1	TRBJ2-1
CASRGGTGEGNSPLHF	TRBV9	-	TRBJ1-6
CASSATGGTGQPQHF	TRBV7-8	TRBD1	TRBJ1-5
CASSITGGGNQPQHF	TRBV19	TRBD1	TRBJ1-5
CASSLLAGKNNEQFF	TRBV6-5	TRBD2	TRBJ2-1
CASRRELAEYNEQFF	TRBV5-1	TRBD2	TRBJ2-1
CATSVRGGGREQYF	TRBV15	TRBD2	TRBJ2-7
CASSLNGAGITEAFF	TRBV7-6	-	TRBJ1-1
CASSSVKVGQGHYKVYTF	TRBV5-4	TRBD1	TRBJ1-2
CASSPILGQGRAFF	TRBV5-1	TRBD1	TRBJ1-1
CASSRKLNTEAFF	TRBV2	-	TRBJ1-1
CASRTGGTDTQYF	TRBV27	TRBD1	TRBJ2-3
CASSLGTGGKEKLFF	TRBV5-1	TRBD1	TRBJ1-4
CASNSGAQETQYF	TRBV21-1	-	TRBJ2-5
CASKSGGEQYF	TRBV2	-	TRBJ2-7
CASSISRGPGHGYTF	TRBV19	TRBD1	TRBJ1-2
CASEVGNNYGYTF	TRBV2	-	TRBJ1-2
CASTLISSYNSPLHF	TRBV27	-	TRBJ1-6
CASSGQGTDTQYF	TRBV2	TRBD1	TRBJ2-3
CASSQQGAEQYF	TRBV6-5	TRBD1	TRBJ2-7
CASSPGPTGGDGNTIYF	TRBV5-1	TRBD1	TRBJ1-3
CASSTSQGGGNTIYF	TRBV6-5	TRBD1	TRBJ1-3
CASSLHRDRGHGQPQHF	TRBV5-6	TRBD1	TRBJ1-5
CASSQQKLNYGYTF	TRBV7-9	-	TRBJ1-2
CASSGEMEPYGNTIYF	TRBV19	-	TRBJ1-3
CASSQGPGSDTIYF	TRBV4-1	-	TRBJ1-3
CASSIPGASEQFF	TRBV19	-	TRBJ2-1
CSARLAYEQYF	TRBV20-1	-	TRBJ2-7
CASSVDGAGGSSYEQYF	TRBV9	TRBD2	TRBJ2-7
CASSHDPGETQYF	TRBV5-4	-	TRBJ2-5
CASSCPGGPIYGYTF	TRBV7-9	-	TRBJ1-2
CASSLGFRGEQYF	TRBV11-2	-	TRBJ2-7
CASSLARGYGYTF	TRBV5-6	TRBD1	TRBJ1-2
CASSPLGANRAGRNTEAFF	TRBV7-2	-	TRBJ1-1
CASSLGQGALETQYF	TRBV18	TRBD1	TRBJ2-5
CASSDRNTGELFF	TRBV7-9	-	TRBJ2-2
CASSLPGNNYGYTF	TRBV7-9	-	TRBJ1-2
CASSPRTNEKLFF	TRBV28	-	TRBJ1-4
CASGSGLATDTQYF	TRBV12-5	TRBD2	TRBJ2-3
CSVLRDNLYEQYF	TRBV29-1	-	TRBJ2-7
CASRGLAGGTDTQYF	TRBV6-5	TRBD2	TRBJ2-3
CASSPGEYNEQFF	TRBV6-4	-	TRBJ2-1
CAISADRLNYEQYF	TRBV10-3	TRBD1	TRBJ2-7
CSVEDGRDYGYTF	TRBV29-1	-	TRBJ1-2
CASSVVSGTQYF	TRBV9	-	TRBJ2-3
CASSDPGQGKSGNTIYF	TRBV7-8	TRBD1	TRBJ1-3
CATNNGTSNYGYTF	TRBV10-3	-	TRBJ1-2
CASSLARLAGNEQFF	TRBV5-1	-	TRBJ2-1